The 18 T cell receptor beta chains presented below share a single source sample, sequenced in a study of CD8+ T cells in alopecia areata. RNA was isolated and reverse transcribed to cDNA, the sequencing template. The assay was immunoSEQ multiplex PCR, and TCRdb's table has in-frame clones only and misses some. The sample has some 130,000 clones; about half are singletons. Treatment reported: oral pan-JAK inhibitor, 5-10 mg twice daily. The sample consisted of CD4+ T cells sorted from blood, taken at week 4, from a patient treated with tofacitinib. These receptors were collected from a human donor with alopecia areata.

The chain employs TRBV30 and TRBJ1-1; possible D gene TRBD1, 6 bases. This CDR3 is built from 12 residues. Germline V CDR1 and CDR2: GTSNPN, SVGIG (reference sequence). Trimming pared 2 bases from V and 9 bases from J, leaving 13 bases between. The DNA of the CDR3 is TGTGCCTGGAGTCCCTCTCGGGGGCAAGCTTTCTTT. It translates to CAWSPSRGQAFF.

In DNA, the CDR3 is TGTGCCAGCACGACAGGGATTGGGGCCAACGTCCTGACTTTC. This translates into CASTTGIGANVLTF. The chain combines TRBV7-8 with TRBJ2-6; 7 bases are a match to TRBD1. V lost 7 bases to trimming and J lost 3 bases; unmatched junction nucleotides: 3. CDR3 length equals 14 residues. The V gene's germline CDR1 is SGHVS and CDR2 FQNEAQ. The whole variable domain, filled in from reference TRBV7-8 and TRBJ2-6, reads GAGVSQSPRYKVAKRGQDVALRCDPISGHVSLFWYQQALGQGPEFLTYFQNEAQLDKSGLPSDRFFAERPEGSVSTLKIQRTQQEDSAVYLCASTTGIGANVLTFGAGSRLTVL.

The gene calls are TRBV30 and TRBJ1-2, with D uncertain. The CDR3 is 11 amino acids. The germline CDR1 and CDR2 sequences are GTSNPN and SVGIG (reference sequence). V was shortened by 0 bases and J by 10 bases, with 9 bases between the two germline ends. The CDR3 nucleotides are TGTGCCTGGAGTGTACGACTTATCTACACCTTC. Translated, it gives CAWSVRLIYTF.

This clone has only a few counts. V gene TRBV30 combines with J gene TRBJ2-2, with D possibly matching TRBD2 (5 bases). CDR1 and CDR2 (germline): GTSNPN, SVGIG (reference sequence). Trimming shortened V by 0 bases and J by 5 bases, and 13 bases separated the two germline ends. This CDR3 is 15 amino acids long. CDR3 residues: CAWSVFQPGTGELFF. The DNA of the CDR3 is TGTGCCTGGAGTGTATTTCAGCCGGGAACCGGGGAGCTGTTTTTT.

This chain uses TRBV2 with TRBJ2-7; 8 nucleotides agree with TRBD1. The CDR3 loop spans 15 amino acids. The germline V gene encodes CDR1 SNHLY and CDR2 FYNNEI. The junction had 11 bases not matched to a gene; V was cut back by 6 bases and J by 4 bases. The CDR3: CASSPQSTGGYEQYF. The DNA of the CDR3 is TGTGCCAGCAGCCCCCAGAGTACAGGGGGTTACGAGCAGTACTTC.

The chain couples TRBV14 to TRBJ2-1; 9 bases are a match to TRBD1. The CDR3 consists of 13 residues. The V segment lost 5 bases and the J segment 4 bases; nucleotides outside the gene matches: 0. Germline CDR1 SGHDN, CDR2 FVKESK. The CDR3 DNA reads TGTGCCAGCAGCGGACAGGGGTACAATGAGCAGTTCTTC. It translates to CASSGQGYNEQFF. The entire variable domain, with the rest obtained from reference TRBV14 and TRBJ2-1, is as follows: EAGVTQFPSHSVIEKGQTVTLRCDPISGHDNLYWYRRVMGKEIKFLLHFVKESKQDESGMPNNRFLAERTGGTYSTLKVQPAELEDSGVYFCASSGQGYNEQFFGPGTRLTVL.

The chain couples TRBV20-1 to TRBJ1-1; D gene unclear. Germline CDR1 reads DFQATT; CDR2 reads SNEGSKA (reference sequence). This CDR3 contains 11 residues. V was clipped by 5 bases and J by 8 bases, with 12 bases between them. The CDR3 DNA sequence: TGCAGTGCTCGAACACTGACCGAAGCTTTCTTT. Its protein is CSARTLTEAFF.

The CDR3 sequence is CAWSVRGASEQYF. The CDR3 nucleotides are TGTGCCTGGAGTGTACGGGGGGCCTCCGAGCAGTACTTC. V and J are TRBV30 and TRBJ2-7; D is perhaps TRBD2 (7 bases). V shed 0 bases and J shed 6 bases, with 12 bases lying between them. The CDR3 has 13 residues. Germline lookup yields CDR1 GTSNPN and CDR2 SVGIG (reference sequence).

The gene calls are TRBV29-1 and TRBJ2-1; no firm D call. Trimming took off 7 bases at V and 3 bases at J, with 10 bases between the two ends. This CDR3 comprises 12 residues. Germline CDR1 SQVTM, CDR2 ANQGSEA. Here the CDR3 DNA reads TGCAGCGGCGGTCAAATCTACAATGAGCAGTTCTTC. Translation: CSGGQIYNEQFF.

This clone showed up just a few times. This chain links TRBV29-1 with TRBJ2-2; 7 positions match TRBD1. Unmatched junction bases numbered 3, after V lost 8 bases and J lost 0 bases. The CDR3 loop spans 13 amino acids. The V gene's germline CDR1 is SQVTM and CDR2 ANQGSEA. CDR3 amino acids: CSMGQTNTGELFF. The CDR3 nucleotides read TGCAGCATGGGACAGACGAACACCGGGGAGCTGTTTTTT.

Here the CDR3 reads CASSSSRGRLSNQPQHF. For the CDR3, the DNA is TGTGCCAGTAGTTCATCGAGGGGGCGGCTTAGCAATCAGCCCCAGCATTTT. J is TRBJ1-5 and V is TRBV19; 7 nucleotides agree with TRBD1. CDR3 length: 17 amino acids. Germline CDR1 is LNHDA and CDR2 is SQIVND (reference sequence). Trimming at V came to 5 bases and at J to 0 bases, leaving 10 bases not matched to a gene.

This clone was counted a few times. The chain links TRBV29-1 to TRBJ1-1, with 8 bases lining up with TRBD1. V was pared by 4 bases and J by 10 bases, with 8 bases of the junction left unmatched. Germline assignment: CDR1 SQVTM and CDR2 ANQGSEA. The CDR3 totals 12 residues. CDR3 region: CSVVGQGIGAFF. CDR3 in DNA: TGCAGCGTTGTAGGACAGGGAATCGGAGCTTTCTTT.

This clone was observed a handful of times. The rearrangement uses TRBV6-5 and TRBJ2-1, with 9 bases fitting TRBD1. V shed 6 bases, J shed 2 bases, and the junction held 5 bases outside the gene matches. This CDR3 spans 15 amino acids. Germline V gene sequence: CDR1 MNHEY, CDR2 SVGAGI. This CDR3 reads CASREDRGAYNEQFF. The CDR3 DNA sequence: TGTGCCAGCAGGGAGGACAGGGGCGCCTACAATGAGCAGTTCTTC.

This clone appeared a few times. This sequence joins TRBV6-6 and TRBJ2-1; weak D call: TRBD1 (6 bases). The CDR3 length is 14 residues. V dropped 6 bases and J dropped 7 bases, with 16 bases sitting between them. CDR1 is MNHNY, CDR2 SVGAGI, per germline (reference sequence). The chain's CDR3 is CASSLQQGRNEQFF. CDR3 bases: TGTGCCAGCAGCCTCCAACAGGGCCGGAATGAGCAGTTCTTC.

CDR3 DNA: TGCGCCAGCAGTCCGGACAGGGCTTATGGCTACACCTTC. This encodes CASSPDRAYGYTF. The gene calls are TRBV10-1 and TRBJ1-2; TRBD1 aligns across 8 bases. The CDR3 has 13 residues. J lost 5 bases, V lost 5 bases, and 4 bases had no gene match. Germline V gene lookup returns CDR1 WNHNN and CDR2 SYGVQD (reference sequence).

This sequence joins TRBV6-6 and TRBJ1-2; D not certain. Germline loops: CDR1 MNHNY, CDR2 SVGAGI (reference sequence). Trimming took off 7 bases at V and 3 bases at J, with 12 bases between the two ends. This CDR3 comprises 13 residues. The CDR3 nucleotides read TGTGCCAGCAACCAAAGGACGGACTATGGCTACACCTTC. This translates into CASNQRTDYGYTF.

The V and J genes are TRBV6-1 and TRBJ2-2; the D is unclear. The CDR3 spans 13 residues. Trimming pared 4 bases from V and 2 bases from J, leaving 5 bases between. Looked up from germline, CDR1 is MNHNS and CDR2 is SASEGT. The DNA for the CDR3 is TGTGCCAGCAGTGGCTACAACACCGGGGAGCTGTTTTTT. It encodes CASSGYNTGELFF.

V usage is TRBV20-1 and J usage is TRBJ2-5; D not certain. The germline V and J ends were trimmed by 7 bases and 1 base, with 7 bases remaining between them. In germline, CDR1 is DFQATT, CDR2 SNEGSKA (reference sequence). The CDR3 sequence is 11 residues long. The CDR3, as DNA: TGCAGTGTAATGATCCAAGAGACCCAGTACTTC. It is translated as CSVMIQETQYF.